This T cell receptor beta chain stems from a study of T cell repertoires in cytomegalovirus infection. Whole-study findings and limits: Within the response measured ex vivo, HLA-C-restricted CMV-specific TCR beta clonotypes were dominant.

TCRdb reprocessed the reads via MiXCR and lists one record per CDR3 protein. The data show approximately 500,000 distinct CDR3 sequences, about 17% seen once. This clonotype was seen a few times. Its antigen remains unidentified. Germline V gives CDR1 KGHDR, CDR2 SFDVKD. The V end was cut by 7 bases, the J end by 4 bases, with 10 bases between. This CDR3 has 13 amino acids. The chain recombines TRBV24-1 with TRBJ2-1; no reliable D call. This TCR was recovered from a human donor in good health (CMV status not recorded). Some clones in this sample may be carry-over from other donors' samples. Sequencing was done on a sample of CD8+ T cells from PBMCs. The CDR3 DNA reads as TGTGCCACCAGAGAGAACGAATACAATGAGCAGTTCTTC. It yields the protein CATRENEYNEQFF.